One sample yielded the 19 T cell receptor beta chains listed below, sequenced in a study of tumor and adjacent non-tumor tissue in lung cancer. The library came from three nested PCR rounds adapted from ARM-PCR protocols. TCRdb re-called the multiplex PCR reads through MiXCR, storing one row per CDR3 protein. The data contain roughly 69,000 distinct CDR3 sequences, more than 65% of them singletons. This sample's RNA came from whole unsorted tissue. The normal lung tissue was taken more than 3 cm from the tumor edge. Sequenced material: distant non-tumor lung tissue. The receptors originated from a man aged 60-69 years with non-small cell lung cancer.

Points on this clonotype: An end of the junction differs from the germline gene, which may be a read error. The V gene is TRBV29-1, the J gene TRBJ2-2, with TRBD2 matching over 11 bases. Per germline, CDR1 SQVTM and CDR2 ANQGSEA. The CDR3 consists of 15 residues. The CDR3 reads CSVPRGTSGTVELFF. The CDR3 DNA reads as TGCAGCGTTCCAAGGGGGACTAGCGGCACCGTGGAGCTGTTTTTT.

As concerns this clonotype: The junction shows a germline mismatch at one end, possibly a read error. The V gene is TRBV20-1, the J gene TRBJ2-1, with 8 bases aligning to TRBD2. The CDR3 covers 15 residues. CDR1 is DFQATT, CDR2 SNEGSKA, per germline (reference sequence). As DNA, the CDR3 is TGCAGTGCCCTAGGGAGTAGCGGGATAGACAATGAGCAGATCTTC. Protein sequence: CSALGSSGIDNEQIF.

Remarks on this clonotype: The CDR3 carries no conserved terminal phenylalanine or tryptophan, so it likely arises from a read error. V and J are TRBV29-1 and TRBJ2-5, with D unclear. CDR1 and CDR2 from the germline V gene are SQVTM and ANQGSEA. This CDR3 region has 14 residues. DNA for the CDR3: TGCAGTGCTGAAGATCGATCTTGCCAAGAGACCCAGTACTCC. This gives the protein CSAEDRSCQETQYS.

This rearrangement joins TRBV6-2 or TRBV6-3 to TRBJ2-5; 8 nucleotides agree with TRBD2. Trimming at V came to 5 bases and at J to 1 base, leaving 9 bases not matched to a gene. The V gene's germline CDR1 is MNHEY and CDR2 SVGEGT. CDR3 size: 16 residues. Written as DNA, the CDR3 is TGTGCCAGCAGTCGGAGTAGCGGGGCCTCCCAAGAGACCCAGTACTTC. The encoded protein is CASSRSSGASQETQYF.

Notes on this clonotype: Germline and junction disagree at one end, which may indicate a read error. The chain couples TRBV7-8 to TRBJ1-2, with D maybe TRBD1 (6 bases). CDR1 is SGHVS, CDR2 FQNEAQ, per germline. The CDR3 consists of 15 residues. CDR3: CASSLMTGPNYGNTF. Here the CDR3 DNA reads TGTGCCAGCAGCTTAATGACAGGTCCTAACTATGGCAACACCTTC.

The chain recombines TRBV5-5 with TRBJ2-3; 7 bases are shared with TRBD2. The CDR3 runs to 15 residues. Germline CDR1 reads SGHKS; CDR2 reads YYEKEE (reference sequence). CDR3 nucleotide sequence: TGTGCAAGGAGCCGGTGGGGAGGGCGGCCAGATACGCAGTATTTT. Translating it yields CARSRWGGRPDTQYF.

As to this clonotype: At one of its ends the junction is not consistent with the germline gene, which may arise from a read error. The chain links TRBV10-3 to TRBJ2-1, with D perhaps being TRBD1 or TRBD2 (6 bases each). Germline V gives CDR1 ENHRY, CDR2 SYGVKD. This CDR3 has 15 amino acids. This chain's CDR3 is CAIRSGEVSYNEQFF. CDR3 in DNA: TGTGCCATCAGGTCAGGGGAGGTGTCCTACAATGAACAGTTCTTC.

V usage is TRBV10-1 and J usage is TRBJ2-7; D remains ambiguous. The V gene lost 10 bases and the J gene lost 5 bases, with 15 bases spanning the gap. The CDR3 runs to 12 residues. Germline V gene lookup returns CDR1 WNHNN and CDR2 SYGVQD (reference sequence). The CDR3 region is CANNELRDEQYF. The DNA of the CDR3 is TGCGCCAACAATGAGTTGAGAGACGAGCAGTACTTC.

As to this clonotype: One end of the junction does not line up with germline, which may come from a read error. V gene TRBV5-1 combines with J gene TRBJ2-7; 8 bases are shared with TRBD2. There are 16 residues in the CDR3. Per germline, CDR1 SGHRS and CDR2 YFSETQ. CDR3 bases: TGCACCAGCAGCTTGGGGGGACTAGTGGGAGGCAACGAGCAGTACTTC. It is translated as CTSSLGGLVGGNEQYF.

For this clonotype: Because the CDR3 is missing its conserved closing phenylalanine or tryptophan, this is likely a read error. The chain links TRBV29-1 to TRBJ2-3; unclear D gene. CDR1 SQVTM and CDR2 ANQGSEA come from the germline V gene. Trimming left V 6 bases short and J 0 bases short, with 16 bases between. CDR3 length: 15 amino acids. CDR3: CSVDDPPASTDTQYL. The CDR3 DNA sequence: TGCAGCGTCGACGACCCACCCGCTAGCACAGATACGCAGTATTTA.

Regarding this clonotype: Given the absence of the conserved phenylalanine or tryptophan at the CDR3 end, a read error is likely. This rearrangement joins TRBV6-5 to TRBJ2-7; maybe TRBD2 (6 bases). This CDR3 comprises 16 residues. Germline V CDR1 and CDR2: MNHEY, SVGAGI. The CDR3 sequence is CASSRDGGGNSCEQYS. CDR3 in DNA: TGTGCCAGTAGCCGAGACGGTGGCGGGAACTCCTGCGAGCAGTACTCC.

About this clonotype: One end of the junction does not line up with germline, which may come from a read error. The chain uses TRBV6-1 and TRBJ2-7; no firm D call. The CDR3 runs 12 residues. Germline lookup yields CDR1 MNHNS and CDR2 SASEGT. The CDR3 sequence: CASNEGSYEQYF. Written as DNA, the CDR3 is TGTGCCAGCAATGAAGGTTCCTACGAACAGTACTTC.

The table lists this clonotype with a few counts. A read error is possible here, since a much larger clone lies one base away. CDR3 sequence (DNA): TGTGCCAGCAACTTAGCGGGAGGGGGAGAGACCCAGTACTTC. This sequence encodes CASNLAGGGETQYF. The rearrangement links TRBV5-4 to TRBJ2-5, with 11 bases lining up with TRBD2. The CDR3 consists of 14 residues. The trim removed 6 bases at V and 4 bases at J, leaving 5 bases unmatched. The V gene's germline CDR1 is SGHNT and CDR2 YYREEE (reference sequence).

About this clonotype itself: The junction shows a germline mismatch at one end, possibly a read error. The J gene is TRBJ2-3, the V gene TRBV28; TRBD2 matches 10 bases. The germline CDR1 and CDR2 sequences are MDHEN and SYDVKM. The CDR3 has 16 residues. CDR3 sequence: CASSFGTSVRLDTQYF. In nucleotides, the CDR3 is TGTGCCAGCAGTTTCGGGACTAGCGTGAGGCTGGATACACAGTATTTT.

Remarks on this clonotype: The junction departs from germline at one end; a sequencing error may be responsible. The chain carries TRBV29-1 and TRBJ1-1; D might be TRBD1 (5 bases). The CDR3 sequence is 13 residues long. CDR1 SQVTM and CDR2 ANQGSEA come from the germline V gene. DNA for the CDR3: TGCAGTGTTGAGTCTTGGAGGGACTCTGAAGCTTTCTTT. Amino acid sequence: CSVESWRDSEAFF.

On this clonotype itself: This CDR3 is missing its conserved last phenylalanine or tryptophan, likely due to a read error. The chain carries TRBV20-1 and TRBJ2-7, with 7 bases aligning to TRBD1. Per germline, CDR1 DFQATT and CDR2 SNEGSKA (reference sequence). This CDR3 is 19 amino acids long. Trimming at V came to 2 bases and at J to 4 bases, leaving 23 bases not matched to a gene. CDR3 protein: CSARSRRPLDRAGSYEQYS. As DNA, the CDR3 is TGCAGTGCTAGAAGTAGAAGGCCGCTCGACAGGGCTGGCTCATACGAGCAGTACTCC.

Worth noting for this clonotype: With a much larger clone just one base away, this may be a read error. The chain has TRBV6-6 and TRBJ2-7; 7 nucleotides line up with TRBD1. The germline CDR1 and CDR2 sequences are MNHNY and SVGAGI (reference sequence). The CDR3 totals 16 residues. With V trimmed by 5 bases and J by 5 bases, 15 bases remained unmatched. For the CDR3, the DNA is TGTGCCAGCAGTGATATCAAGGGGGACAGTAGAAACGAGCAGTACTTC. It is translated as CASSDIKGDSRNEQYF.

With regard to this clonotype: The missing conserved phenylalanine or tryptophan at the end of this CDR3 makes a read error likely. CDR3: CASGFPQQDHHEQFV. Here the CDR3 DNA reads TGTGCCAGCGGTTTCCCTCAGCAGGACCACCATGAGCAGTTCGTC. The V gene is TRBV12-3 or TRBV12-4, the J gene TRBJ2-1; D is unclear. The CDR3 is made up of 15 amino acids.

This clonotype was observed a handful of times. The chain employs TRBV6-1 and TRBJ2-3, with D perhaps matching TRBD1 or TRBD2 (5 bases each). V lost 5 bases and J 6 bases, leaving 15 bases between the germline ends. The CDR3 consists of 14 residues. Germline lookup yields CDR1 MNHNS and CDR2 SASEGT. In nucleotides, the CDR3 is TGTGCCAGCAGTTCGGGGCGTTCGTCGGATACGCAGTATTTT. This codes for CASSSGRSSDTQYF.